A selection of T cell receptor beta chains follows, all from one sample in a study of CD8+ T cells in alopecia areata. Some clones are missing from TCRdb's copy, which holds only in-frame ones; the method was immunoSEQ multiplex PCR. The data show around 270,000 clones, 58% seen once. The sequenced sample was CD4+ T cells sorted from blood, obtained at week 24, from a patient treated with tofacitinib. The receptors here all came from a human donor with alopecia areata. Each CDR3 is given with its conserved first and last residue. Each record gives: CDR3 length, J gene, V gene, clone size, D gene, CDR3 protein, CDR3 DNA. The D gene is left open where the match is weak. Clone size is stated in some rows and not others, as once, few, many or a class when expanded.

>13|TRBJ1-5|TRBV30|NA|NA
CAWRGDSNQPQHF
TGTGCCTGGAGGGGGGATAGCAATCAGCCCCAGCATTTT
>12|TRBJ2-7|TRBV7-2|few|NA
CASSSALYEQYF
TGTGCCAGCAGCTCCGCACTCTACGAGCAGTACTTC
>14|TRBJ1-2|TRBV4-1|few|NA
CASSHSKDKEGYTF
TGCGCCAGCAGCCACTCAAAGGACAAGGAGGGCTACACCTTC
>16|TRBJ2-3|TRBV5-1|few|TRBD1
CASSLEGATGTDTQYF
TGCGCCAGCAGCTTGGAGGGGGCCACGGGAACAGATACGCAGTATTTT
>13|TRBJ2-7|TRBV7-2|NA|NA
CASSSGPPYEQYF
TGTGCCAGCAGCTCCGGACCTCCCTACGAGCAGTACTTC
>14|TRBJ2-2|TRBV4-3|few|TRBD1
CASSLGDRTGELFF
TGCGCCAGCAGCCTGGGGGACAGGACCGGGGAGCTGTTTTTT
>14|TRBJ2-7|TRBV30|NA|NA
CAWSVRLDTYEQYF
TGTGCCTGGAGTGTACGACTGGATACCTACGAGCAGTACTTC
>13|TRBJ2-3|TRBV7-2|once|NA
CASSFPGTDTQYF
TGTGCCAGCAGCTTCCCGGGGACAGATACGCAGTATTTT
>14|TRBJ2-5|TRBV27|NA|NA
CASSLSRVVETQYF
TGTGCCAGCAGTTTATCCCGTGTGGTAGAGACCCAGTACTTC
>17|TRBJ1-4|TRBV5-1|NA|NA
CASSPSGGGPTNEKLFF
TGCGCCAGCAGCCCCTCCGGGGGAGGCCCAACTAATGAAAAACTGTTTTTT
>12|TRBJ2-1|TRBV27|medium-sized|TRBD1
CASSLSGQGELF
TGTGCCAGCAGTTTATCTGGACAGGGGGAACTCTTC
>13|TRBJ2-5|TRBV11-2|NA|NA
CASSLGLKETQYF
TGTGCCAGCAGCTTAGGGCTAAAAGAGACCCAGTACTTC
>13|TRBJ2-3|TRBV7-9|few|NA
CASSYQGTDTQYF
TGTGCCAGCAGCTACCAGGGTACAGATACGCAGTATTTT
>14|TRBJ1-2|TRBV27|NA|NA
CASSLGEANYGYTF
TGTGCCAGCAGTTTAGGGGAAGCTAACTATGGCTACACCTTC